A selection of T cell receptor beta chains follows, all from one sample in a study of CD4 T cell repertoires and nickel. TCRdb redid the calling of the RT-PCR reads with MiXCR, one entry per CDR3 protein. The sample contains approximately 350 distinct CDR3 sequences, under 75% of which appear only once. The sample comprised CD4+ T cells from blood, not recorded whether cultured. These receptors originate from a human donor in a nickel allergy study, with or without nickel allergy (not recorded which). It is not recorded whether this sample comes from one donor or several. Both conserved end residues are part of each CDR3. Each record gives: clone size, J gene, D gene, V gene, CDR3 protein, CDR3 DNA. D genes are given only for firm matches. Not all rows give a size; the values are once, few, many and, for expanded clones, a class.

>-|TRBJ2-2|-|TRBV15
CATSRDTPEELFF
TGTGCCACCAGCAGAGATACACCCGAGGAGCTGTTTTTT
>-|TRBJ2-3|TRBD1|TRBV12-3/TRBV12-4
CASRAGTGMDTQYF
TGTGCCAGCAGGGCAGGGACAGGGATGGATACGCAGTATTTT
>-|TRBJ2-1|TRBD2|TRBV5-1
CASSLNKGPSGYNEQFF
TGCGCCAGCAGCTTGAACAAAGGCCCTAGCGGGTACAATGAGCAGTTCTTC
>-|TRBJ2-4|TRBD2|TRBV2
CASSEIYYGTSVRFLYF
TGTGCCAGCAGTGAGATCTATTATGGGACTAGCGTCAGATTTTTGTACTTC
>-|TRBJ1-2|-|TRBV7-9
CASSLEASYGYTF
TGTGCCAGCAGCTTAGAAGCTTCCTATGGCTACACCTTC
>hyperexpanded|TRBJ2-1|-|TRBV23-1
CASSQRLTFDNEQFF
TGCGCCAGCAGTCAACGGCTAACTTTCGACAATGAGCAGTTCTTC
>-|TRBJ2-7|TRBD1|TRBV6-6
CASTPRGTYEQYF
TGTGCCAGCACCCCCAGGGGGACATACGAGCAGTACTTC
>few|TRBJ1-1|TRBD1|TRBV6-6
CASSSRDRGRVMNTEAFF
TGTGCCAGCAGTTCCCGGGACAGGGGGCGAGTGATGAACACTGAAGCTTTCTTT
>-|TRBJ2-5|-|TRBV4-1
CASSQGGETQYF
TGCGCCAGCAGCCAAGGGGGGGAGACCCAGTACTTC
>once|TRBJ2-5|-|TRBV28
CASNRPGHQRGETQYF
TGTGCCAGCAACAGACCGGGACACCAACGAGGGGAGACCCAGTACTTC
>-|TRBJ2-7|-|TRBV18
CASSPRSTPYEQYF
TGTGCCAGCTCACCTCGTTCTACTCCCTACGAGCAGTACTTC
>-|TRBJ2-3|TRBD2|TRBV24-1
CATSDTRLAGSTDTQYF
TGTGCCACCAGTGATACCCGTCTAGCGGGAAGCACAGATACGCAGTATTTT
>-|TRBJ1-5|-|TRBV18
CASSSTVNQPQHF
TGTGCCAGCTCCTCGACAGTCAATCAGCCCCAGCATTTT
>-|TRBJ1-3|TRBD1|TRBV28
CASSSDRGGRNTIYF
TGTGCCAGCAGTAGTGACAGGGGTGGTAGAAACACCATATATTTT
>-|TRBJ2-5|-|TRBV5-4
CASSLFQGRETQYF
TGTGCCAGCAGCTTGTTCCAGGGGAGAGAGACCCAGTACTTC
>few|TRBJ1-5|-|TRBV3-1
CASSQGPSGPQHF
TGTGCCAGCAGCCAAGGTCCCTCTGGGCCCCAGCATTTT
>-|TRBJ1-1|-|TRBV20-1
CSASRQGHTEAFF
TGCAGTGCTAGTCGCCAGGGACACACTGAAGCTTTCTTT
>-|TRBJ2-3|TRBD2|TRBV7-3
CASSLTSATSTDTQYF
TGTGCCAGCAGTCTGACTAGCGCGACCTCCACAGATACGCAGTATTTT
>-|TRBJ2-7|-|TRBV29-1
CSVGTLSLGEQYF
TGCAGCGTGGGGACTCTCTCCTTGGGCGAGCAGTACTTC
>-|TRBJ2-5|-|TRBV7-2
CASSPTSAEARETQYF
TGTGCCAGCAGCCCCACCTCCGCGGAGGCCCGGGAGACCCAGTACTTC
>-|TRBJ2-6|TRBD2|TRBV4-2
CASSQGSGGALGANVLTF
TGTGCCAGCAGCCAAGGTAGCGGGGGGGCGCTTGGGGCCAACGTCCTGACTTTC
>-|TRBJ1-5|-|TRBV29-1
CSVSALGGNQPQHF
TGCAGCGTTTCTGCCCTAGGGGGCAATCAGCCCCAGCATTTT
>-|TRBJ1-2|TRBD1|TRBV3-1
CASSQSGTAYGYTF
TGTGCCAGCAGCCAGAGCGGGACAGCATATGGCTACACCTTC
>-|TRBJ2-7|-|TRBV12-3/TRBV12-4
CASSLWASGSEQYF
TGTGCCAGCAGTTTGTGGGCCTCGGGGAGCGAGCAGTACTTC
>-|TRBJ2-5|-|TRBV5-1
CASSLAQETQYF
TGCGCCAGCAGCTTGGCCCAAGAGACCCAGTACTTC
>-|TRBJ2-7|TRBD1|TRBV18
CASSPIAGQGGEQYF
TGTGCCAGCTCACCAATCGCGGGACAGGGAGGCGAGCAGTACTTC
>once|TRBJ2-3|-|TRBV6-5
CASSFGPLGTDTQYF
TGTGCCAGCAGCTTTGGTCCCCTCGGAACAGATACGCAGTATTTT
>-|TRBJ1-1|-|TRBV12-3/TRBV12-4
CASSLDKYMNTEAFF
TGTGCCAGCAGTTTAGACAAATACATGAACACTGAAGCTTTCTTT
>-|TRBJ1-1|-|TRBV10-3
CAIKEGGNTEAFF
TGTGCCATCAAGGAGGGTGGGAACACTGAAGCTTTCTTT
>-|TRBJ1-5|TRBD1|TRBV3-1
CASSPNRDRGYQPQHF
TGTGCCAGCAGCCCTAACCGGGACAGGGGCTATCAGCCCCAGCATTTT
>-|TRBJ2-5|-|TRBV15
CATSRGNEETQYF
TGTGCCACCAGCAGAGGAAATGAGGAGACCCAGTACTTC
>-|TRBJ2-5|-|TRBV29-1
CSVEDNRATYF
TGCAGCGTTGAAGATAACAGGGCGACGTACTTC
>-|TRBJ1-4|-|TRBV4-3
CASSRGRLGDNEKLFF
TGCGCCAGCAGCCGAGGCCGACTGGGTGATAATGAAAAACTGTTTTTT
>once|TRBJ1-1|-|TRBV12-3/TRBV12-4
CASDSRVSNTEAFF
TGTGCCAGCGATTCCAGGGTGTCGAACACTGAAGCTTTCTTT
>few|TRBJ2-7|-|TRBV7-6
CASSPDPYEQYF
TGTGCCAGCAGCCCCGACCCCTACGAGCAGTACTTC
>few|TRBJ1-5|-|TRBV18
CASSVRINQPQHF
TGTGCCAGCTCCGTACGGATAAATCAGCCCCAGCATTTT
>-|TRBJ1-1|-|TRBV12-3/TRBV12-4
CASSQMIDTEAFF
TGTGCCAGCAGTCAGATGATTGACACTGAAGCTTTCTTT
>-|TRBJ1-5|TRBD1|TRBV5-1
CASSTGTGNQPQHF
TGCGCCAGCAGCACAGGGACAGGAAATCAGCCCCAGCATTTT
>-|TRBJ2-3|-|TRBV7-9
CASSATQRGTDTQYF
TGTGCCAGCAGCGCCACCCAGCGGGGCACAGATACGCAGTATTTT
>few|TRBJ2-1|TRBD2|TRBV5-1
CASSLAGRGGGNEQFF
TGCGCCAGCAGCTTGGCCGGGAGGGGTGGTGGAAATGAGCAGTTCTTC
>few|TRBJ2-7|TRBD2|TRBV12-3/TRBV12-4
CASSILAGGSYEQYF
TGTGCCAGCAGCATACTAGCGGGAGGATCCTACGAGCAGTACTTC
>-|TRBJ1-6|-|TRBV11-2
CASSLDGPVNSPLHF
TGTGCCAGCAGCTTAGACGGACCAGTTAATTCACCCCTCCACTTT
>few|TRBJ2-1|TRBD1|TRBV6-5
CASSRAGGYNEQFF
TGTGCCAGCAGCAGGGCAGGGGGTTACAATGAGCAGTTCTTC
>-|TRBJ1-2|TRBD1|TRBV2
CASRTLPWTGKGYTF
TGTGCCAGCAGGACTCTTCCTTGGACAGGGAAAGGCTACACCTTC
>-|TRBJ2-3|TRBD2|TRBV5-1
CASSLAYAGGPTDTQYF
TGCGCCAGCAGCTTGGCCTATGCGGGAGGGCCAACAGATACGCAGTATTTT
>-|TRBJ1-1|-|TRBV20-1
CSAWGGSTEAFF
TGCAGTGCTTGGGGGGGGTCCACTGAAGCTTTCTTT
>-|TRBJ2-7|-|TRBV29-1
CSFAQMNTYEQYF
TGCAGCTTTGCACAGATGAACACCTACGAGCAGTACTTC
>once|TRBJ2-3|TRBD2|TRBV3-1
CASSQDGASGSPDTQYF
TGTGCCAGCAGCCAAGACGGGGCTAGCGGGAGCCCAGATACGCAGTATTTT
>few|TRBJ1-6|-|TRBV4-3
CASSQDSRASSYNSPLHF
TGCGCCAGCAGCCAAGATAGTAGGGCGAGCTCCTATAATTCACCCCTCCACTTT
>-|TRBJ2-7|-|TRBV5-1
CASGGTPPGYEQYF
TGCGCCAGCGGGGGGACACCTCCGGGCTACGAGCAGTACTTC
>-|TRBJ2-7|-|TRBV4-1
CASSQDSVDRPLRF
TGCGCCAGCAGCCAAGACTCCGTTGACAGGCCCCTACGGTTC
>few|TRBJ2-1|-|TRBV7-9
CASSLEGTYNEQFF
TGTGCCAGCAGCTTAGAGGGAACATACAATGAGCAGTTCTTC